Listed here is a single TCR beta chain. What it binds is not known. These data originate in a study of blood T cells in healthy people across ages. Study results and caveats: Possibly, changes in expanded clonotypes were confounded because donor CMV status was unknown. Long-lived donors had more naive CD4+ cells and higher diversity than aged donors.

Trimming cost V 5 bases and J 7 bases; bases outside gene matches: 11. The CDR3 has 14 amino acids. Germline V gene lookup returns CDR1 KGHSH and CDR2 LQKENI. Then a second PCR, running about 6 to 12 cycles, was carried out with a sample-barcoded 5' primer and a J-beta primer mix. Sequencing yielded, for each sample, at least 3 million paired-end reads carrying CDR3. TCRdb reprocessed the 5' RACE reads with MiXCR, giving one entry per CDR3 protein. The table records approximately 820,000 distinct CDR3 sequences, under 45% of them present only once. The material sequenced was blood. The source is a man aged 55-75 years in good health. The rearrangement uses TRBV18 and TRBJ2-7, with 7 bases that match TRBD1. CDR3 bases: TGTGCCAGCTCAGAAAGGACAGGCCGTGGAGAGCAGTACTTC. It is translated as CASSERTGRGEQYF.